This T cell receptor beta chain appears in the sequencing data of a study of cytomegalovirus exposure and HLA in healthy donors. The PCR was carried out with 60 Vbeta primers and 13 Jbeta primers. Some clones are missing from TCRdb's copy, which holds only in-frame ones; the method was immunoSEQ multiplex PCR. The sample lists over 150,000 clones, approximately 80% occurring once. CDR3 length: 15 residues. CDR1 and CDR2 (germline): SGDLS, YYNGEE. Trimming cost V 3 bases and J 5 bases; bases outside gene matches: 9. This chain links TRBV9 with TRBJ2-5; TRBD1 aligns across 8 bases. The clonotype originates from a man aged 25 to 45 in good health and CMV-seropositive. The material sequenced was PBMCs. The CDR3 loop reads CASSALTGDRETQYF. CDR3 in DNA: TGTGCCAGCAGCGCCTTGACAGGGGACAGGGAGACCCAGTACTTC.